One and the same sample provided the 10 T cell receptor beta chains below, sequenced in a study of OX40 agonist ivuxolimab in advanced cancers. Produced via immunoSEQ multiplex PCR; TCRdb's table is partial and in-frame only. The repertoire holds about 110,000 clones, with around nine tenths as singletons. The sample consisted of CD4+ or CD8+ T cells sorted from blood, taken in a trial of the OX40 agonist ivuxolimab. The receptors stem from an adult with an advanced solid tumor such as melanoma, head and neck, liver or kidney cancer.

This clone was seen just once. The chain has TRBV5-1 and TRBJ1-2, with a possible D match to TRBD1 (5 bases). Germline V gives CDR1 SGHRS, CDR2 YFSETQ. Trimming took 3 bases from V and 5 from J, leaving 26 bases between them. CDR3 length: 18 amino acids. The CDR3 DNA reads as TGCGCCAGCAGCTCGTCCTACCGGGACTCCAAGGGCCAATATGGCTACACCTTC. It is translated as CASSSSYRDSKGQYGYTF.

This clone was recorded a few times. V usage is TRBV5-1 and J usage is TRBJ2-6; a possible D gene is TRBD1 (6 bases). Germline values: CDR1 SGHRS, CDR2 YFSETQ. This CDR3 has 17 residues. The V end lost 5 bases, the J end lost 0 bases, and 15 bases lay between the germline ends. The CDR3 protein is CASRIKGDNSGANVLTF. CDR3 DNA: TGCGCCAGCAGAATTAAGGGGGATAACTCTGGGGCCAACGTCCTGACTTTC.

The CDR3 DNA is TGTGCCAGCAGTTTATCGTCAGGGAGCAATCAGCCCCAGCATTTT. Protein: CASSLSSGSNQPQHF. The chain carries TRBV28 and TRBJ1-5; the D gene is possibly TRBD1 (5 bases). V shed 1 base and J shed 1 base, with 8 bases lying between them. CDR1 is MDHEN, CDR2 SYDVKM, per germline. The length of the CDR3 is 15 residues.

This clone was recorded a few times. The chain is built from TRBV10-3 and TRBJ1-1; TRBD1 agrees at 7 bases. This CDR3 has 11 residues. Trimming at V came to 9 bases and at J to 9 bases, leaving 7 bases not matched to a gene. The germline CDR1 and CDR2 sequences are ENHRY and SYGVKD. The CDR3 sequence is CAIGTESQAFF. The CDR3 DNA reads TGTGCCATTGGGACAGAATCGCAAGCTTTCTTT.

This rearrangement joins TRBV7-2 to TRBJ1-2; D gene unclear. CDR1 is SGHTA, CDR2 FQGNSA, per germline. V lost 5 bases and J lost 0, with 4 bases in between. This CDR3 spans 12 amino acids. DNA for the CDR3: TGTGCCAGCAGCGCCACTAACTATGGCTACACCTTC. This translates into CASSATNYGYTF.

The chain is built from TRBV27 and TRBJ2-3, with TRBD1 as a possible D gene (6 bases). The germline gives CDR1 MNHEY, CDR2 SMNVEV (reference sequence). The V gene lost 4 bases and the J gene lost 4 bases, with 15 bases spanning the gap. The CDR3 has 15 residues. Written as DNA, the CDR3 is TGTGCCAGCAGTTATGCAGGGGATGGGGCAGATACGCAGTATTTT. This gives the protein CASSYAGDGADTQYF.

CDR3 residues: CASSGRGQNTEAFF. In DNA, the CDR3 is TGTGCCAGCAGTGGCAGGGGTCAGAACACTGAAGCTTTCTTT. This chain links TRBV6-1 with TRBJ1-1; tentative D call: TRBD1 (6 bases). The CDR3 sequence is 14 residues long. Germline values: CDR1 MNHNS, CDR2 SASEGT. V was cut by 4 bases and J by 1 base, with 10 bases left in between.

V and J are TRBV5-1 and TRBJ2-1; D ambiguous. The CDR3 extends over 14 amino acids. The V gene's germline CDR1 is SGHRS and CDR2 YFSETQ. With 4 bases removed from V and 3 bases from J, the gap between germline ends came to 11 bases. CDR3: CASSIEGNYNEQFF. The CDR3 DNA sequence: TGCGCCAGCAGCATAGAAGGAAACTACAATGAGCAGTTCTTC.

The J gene is TRBJ1-1, the V gene TRBV28; D uncertain. Germline values: CDR1 MDHEN, CDR2 SYDVKM. The CDR3 is 13 amino acids. V lost 3 bases, J lost 0 bases, and 5 bases lay in between. CDR3 loop: CASSFSLNTEAFF. The CDR3 nucleotides are TGTGCCAGCAGTTTTAGCCTGAACACTGAAGCTTTCTTT. Full variable domain (rest looked up from reference TRBV28 and TRBJ1-1): DVKVTQSSRYLVKRTGEKVFLECVQDMDHENMFWYRQDPGLGLRLIYFSYDVKMKEKGDIPEGYSVSREKKERFSLILESASTNQTSMYLCASSFSLNTEAFFGQGTRLTVV.

The chain has TRBV7-6 and TRBJ2-7; D unclear. From germline, CDR1 is SGHVS and CDR2 FNYEAQ. The germline V and J ends were trimmed by 5 bases and 3 bases, with 11 bases remaining between them. The CDR3 sequence is 13 residues long. This CDR3 is CASSRDPFYEQYF. As DNA, the CDR3 is TGTGCCAGCAGCCGCGACCCGTTCTACGAGCAGTACTTC. The whole variable domain, filled in from reference TRBV7-6 and TRBJ2-7, reads GAGVSQSPRYKVTKRGQDVALRCDPISGHVSLYWYRQALGQGPEFLTYFNYEAQQDKSGLPNDRFSAERPEGSISTLTIQRTEQRDSAMYRCASSRDPFYEQYFGPGTRLTVT.